This T cell receptor (beta chain) appears in the sequencing data of a study of T cells in Graves' hyperthyroidism and ophthalmopathy. Study results and caveats: Ophthalmopathy, as predicted by the model, came a median roughly 6.5 months after the prediction. The authors' 13 V-J model separated ophthalmopathy from stable hyperthyroidism. Appearing also in blood were most of the thyroid clonotypes expanded above 0.001.

This clonotype turned up a few times. Its antigen is undetermined. Hyperthyroidism of Graves' type that showed no ophthalmopathy progression within 18 months was stable. The CDR3 regions of TCR beta were amplified from RNA transcripts. Carried out on the TCR CDR3, a first-round RT-PCR used the HTBI primer set. TCRdb fed the multiplex PCR reads into MiXCR, producing one record per CDR3 protein. The repertoire holds roughly 570,000 distinct CDR3 sequences, with 15% to 19% as singletons. CDR1 MNHNS and CDR2 SASEGT come from the germline V gene. CDR3 length: 15 amino acids. Trimming removed 4 bases at V and 0 bases at J, with 10 bases between.

The clonotype originates from a woman aged 25 to 39 with Graves' hyperthyroidism. Sample: blood. The chain uses TRBV6-1 and TRBJ1-5; D is unclear. In DNA form, the CDR3 reads TGTGCCAGCAGTGCACAGAAAAATAGCAATCAGCCCCAGCATTTT. Translated: CASSAQKNSNQPQHF.